Shown below are 5 T cell receptor beta chains from a single sample sequenced in a study of early T cells in non-severe SARS-CoV-2 infection. Each CDR3 protein gets one entry after TCRdb re-called the 5' RACE reads with MiXCR. Here the sample spans tens of thousands of distinct CDR3 sequences, roughly 5.3% being singletons. Specimen: whole blood, collected at baseline. These receptors were collected from an adult who was a healthcare worker with PCR-confirmed SARS-CoV-2 infection or an uninfected control (not recorded which).

This rearrangement joins TRBV27 to TRBJ2-6, with D perhaps matching TRBD1 (6 bases). The CDR3 runs 16 residues. In germline, CDR1 is MNHEY, CDR2 SMNVEV (reference sequence). V was shortened by 6 bases and J by 1 base, with 13 bases between the two germline ends. CDR3 region: CASSRPTGSGANVLTF. The DNA of the CDR3 is TGTGCCAGCAGCCGCCCTACAGGGTCTGGGGCCAACGTCCTGACTTTC.

This clonotype was seen a few times. The V and J genes are TRBV9 and TRBJ2-7, with D possibly TRBD2 on 5 matching bases. Germline V gene lookup returns CDR1 SGDLS and CDR2 YYNGEE. This CDR3 has 14 amino acids. V was trimmed by 0 bases and J by 1 base, leaving 8 bases between them. This chain's CDR3 is CASSVATGSYEQYF. CDR3 DNA sequence: TGTGCCAGCAGCGTAGCTACGGGATCCTACGAGCAGTACTTC. Looking up the rest from reference TRBV9 and TRBJ2-7 gives the full variable domain: DSGVTQTPKHLITATGQRVTLRCSPRSGDLSVYWYQQSLDQGLQFLIQYYNGEERAKGNILERFSAQQFPDLHSELNLSSLELGDSALYFCASSVATGSYEQYFGPGTRLTVT.

The chain employs TRBV5-5 and TRBJ2-4; D uncertain. CDR1 and CDR2 (germline): SGHKS, YYEKEE (reference sequence). The CDR3 is 13 residues long. Trimming removed 0 bases from V and 8 bases from J, with 9 bases in between. The CDR3, as DNA: TGTGCCAGCAGCTTGGGTACGAGAGACATTCAGTACTTC. Protein product: CASSLGTRDIQYF.

The sample holds a few counts of this clonotype. The CDR3 loop is CASSLGSTGELFF. DNA of the CDR3: TGCGCCAGCAGCTTGGGTTCGACCGGGGAGCTGTTTTTT. The chain carries TRBV5-1 and TRBJ2-2; D gene unclear. V lost 0 bases and J lost 5, with 5 bases in between. CDR3 size: 13 residues. The germline gives CDR1 SGHRS, CDR2 YFSETQ. Supplemented by reference TRBV5-1 and TRBJ2-2, the full variable domain reads KAGVTQTPRYLIKTRGQQVTLSCSPISGHRSVSWYQQTPGQGLQFLFEYFSETQRNKGNFPGRFSGRQFSNSRSEMNVSTLELGDSALYLCASSLGSTGELFFGEGSRLTVL.

This clonotype was seen ten or more times. The chain couples TRBV11-3 to TRBJ2-1, with D possibly TRBD1 on 5 matching bases. Looked up from germline, CDR1 is SGHNT and CDR2 is YENEEA. This CDR3 has 19 residues. The V end lost 2 bases, the J end lost 5 bases, and 25 bases lay between the germline ends. The CDR3 sequence is CASSLTFAAGPTPHNEQFF. For the CDR3, the DNA is TGTGCCAGCAGCTTAACTTTTGCGGCAGGGCCCACCCCCCACAATGAGCAGTTCTTC.